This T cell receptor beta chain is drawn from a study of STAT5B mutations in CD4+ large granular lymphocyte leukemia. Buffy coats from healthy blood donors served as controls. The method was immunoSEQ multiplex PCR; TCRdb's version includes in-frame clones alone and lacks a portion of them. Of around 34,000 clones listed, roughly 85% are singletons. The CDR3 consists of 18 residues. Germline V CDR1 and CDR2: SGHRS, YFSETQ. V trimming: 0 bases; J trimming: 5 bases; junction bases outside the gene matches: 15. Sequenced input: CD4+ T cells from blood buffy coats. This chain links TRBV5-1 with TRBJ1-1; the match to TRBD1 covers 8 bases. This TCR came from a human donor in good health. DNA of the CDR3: TGCGCCAGCAGCTTGGGAGACAGGGGTAGGGCCCCGAGGACTGAAGCTTTCTTT. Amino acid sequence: CASSLGDRGRAPRTEAFF. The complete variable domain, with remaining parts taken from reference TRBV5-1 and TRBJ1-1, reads KAGVTQTPRYLIKTRGQQVTLSCSPISGHRSVSWYQQTPGQGLQFLFEYFSETQRNKGNFPGRFSGRQFSNSRSEMNVSTLELGDSALYLCASSLGDRGRAPRTEAFFGQGTRLTVV.